These 32 T cell receptor beta chains share one sample of origin, sequenced in a study of T cells in women clearing cervical HPV infection (dated by TCRdb to about 2018). Receptor amplification or capture employed the immunoSEQ multiplex PCR assay. The clones in this table, taken by TCRdb from immuneACCESS, are in-frame only. Not every clone is retained; where verified, under half of the shortfall comes from an unresolved V gene, and the cause of the rest is unknown. The data table for this sample lists 20,000 to 25,000 clones. The ten largest clones represent around 25% of the sample. Sequences were obtained from blood buffy coat. The source of these receptors is a woman between 18 and 70 years old with a cervical HPV16 infection that either progressed to CIN3+ or cleared (not recorded which).

In the case of this clone: The observed sequence ends 3 residues before the CDR3 terminus, with the missing tail filled in from the germline J gene. The J gene is TRBJ2-2, the V gene TRBV20-1; D might be TRBD1 (6 bases). The germline V gene has CDR1 DFQATT and CDR2 SNEGSKA (reference sequence). CDR3 length: 14 residues. The CDR3 sequence is CSARTGSGANVLFF. The DNA read from the CDR3 is TGCAGTGCTAGGACAGGTTCTGGGGCCAACGTG.

As to this clone: The read stops 3 residues short of the end of the CDR3; the missing end is completed from the germline J gene. The chain carries TRBV7-8 and TRBJ2-7; 8 nucleotides match TRBD2. This CDR3 comprises 15 residues. J gave up 3 bases and V 3 bases, and 7 bases lay outside the gene matches. The germline CDR1 and CDR2 sequences are SGHVS and FQNEAQ. CDR3 DNA, as far as it was read: TGTGCCAGCAGCTTCAGGACTAGCTCTAACTACGAG. Protein: CASSFRTSSNYE. The complete CDR3 protein is CASSFRTSSNYEQYF.

On this clone itself: One junction end disagrees with the germline gene, perhaps due to a read error. The read is 3 residues too short to cover the CDR3 end, so that end is filled in from the germline J gene. Other DNA sequences from this sample encode an identical CDR3 as well. The chain recombines TRBV7-2 with TRBJ1-2; 8 bases agree with TRBD1. Germline CDR1 is SGHTA and CDR2 is FQGNSA. This CDR3 contains 14 residues. The CDR3 protein is CASSLAPGGYGYTF. CDR3 bases read: TGTGCCAGCAGTTTAGCCCCAGGGGGCTACGGC.

This clone ranks as medium-sized in terms of frequency. The read falls 3 residues short of the CDR3 end, and the missing part is taken from the germline J gene. The chain recombines TRBV19 with TRBJ2-3, with 7 bases lining up with TRBD1. The length of the CDR3 is 12 residues. CDR1 LNHDA and CDR2 SQIVND come from the germline V gene (reference sequence). The CDR3 bases that were read are TGTGCCAGCCTTTCCCGACAGGGTCCG. This sequence encodes CASLSRQGP. From start to end, the CDR3 is CASLSRQGPQYF.

Concerning this clone: The read comes to an end 3 residues before the CDR3 does, leaving the germline J gene to fill in the end. The chain joins TRBV23-1 to TRBJ1-2; TRBD1 matches 9 bases. TRBV23-1 falls under the ORF class, with uncertain function. The CDR3 spans 16 residues. The CDR3: CASSPSGQGSTQPYTF. CDR3 DNA, as far as it was read: TGCGCCAGCAGTCCGTCTGGACAGGGGTCGACGCAGCCC.

Concerning this clone: The CDR3 is cut off 3 residues early in the read; its end comes from the germline J gene. This rearrangement joins TRBV29-1 to TRBJ1-2; D is perhaps TRBD1 (6 bases). The CDR3 runs 14 residues. V was shortened by 1 base and J by 6 bases, with 15 bases between the two germline ends. The germline V gene encodes CDR1 SQVTM and CDR2 ANQGSEA. The sequenced CDR3 bases are TGCAGCGTTGAAGGGGGTCGGGGGGCTAATGGC. Protein product: CSVEGGRGANG. From start to end, the CDR3 is CSVEGGRGANGYTF.

Incomplete CDR3 DNA: TGTGCCAGCAGCGAACCATGGGGGACAGGGGTCGAAAAA. Its protein is CASSEPWGTGVEK. The whole CDR3 protein reads CASSEPWGTGVEKLFF. The chain carries TRBV7-3 and TRBJ1-4, with 10 bases that match TRBD1. Read coverage stops 3 residues before the CDR3 terminus; the germline J gene supplies the remainder. CDR1 and CDR2 (germline): SGHTA, FQGTGA. Trimming at V came to 5 bases and at J to 8 bases, leaving 11 bases not matched to a gene. This CDR3 contains 16 residues. The full variable domain, rest sourced from reference TRBV7-3 and TRBJ1-4, is GAGVSQTPSNKVTEKGKYVELRCDPISGHTALYWYRQSLGQGPEFLIYFQGTGAADDSGLPNDRFFAVRPEGSVSTLKIQRTERGDSAVYLCASSEPWGTGVEKLFFGSGTQLSVL.

The CDR3 bases that were read are TGTGCCATCAGTGAGGCCCGACAGACGAGCTCCTATAATTCACCC. As protein: CAISEARQTSSYNSP. The entire CDR3 protein is CAISEARQTSSYNSPLHF. This chain links TRBV10-3 with TRBJ1-6; D is possibly TRBD1 (5 bases). The read ends 3 residues before the CDR3 terminus; that terminus is restored from the germline J gene. V shed 2 bases and J shed 0 bases, with 14 bases lying between them. Germline CDR1 ENHRY, CDR2 SYGVKD. CDR3 length: 18 amino acids.

Concerning this clone: The CDR3 is cut off 3 residues early in the read; its end comes from the germline J gene. The genes are TRBV4-1 and TRBJ2-6; D gene uncertain. The germline V gene has CDR1 MGHRA and CDR2 YSYEKL. The CDR3 contains 15 residues. The germline V and J ends were trimmed by 0 bases and 4 bases, with 7 bases remaining between them. The covered CDR3 bases are TGCGCCAGCAGCCAAGATTCGTCCGGGGCCAACGTC. Translation gives CASSQDSSGANV. The whole CDR3 protein is CASSQDSSGANVLTF.

As for this clone: The read ends 3 residues early relative to the CDR3; the germline J gene fills the gap. This chain links TRBV2 with TRBJ1-1; D may be TRBD1 (5 bases). The CDR3 totals 14 residues. Trimming pared 8 bases from V and 5 bases from J, leaving 18 bases between. Germline V lookup: CDR1 SNHLY, CDR2 FYNNEI. The CDR3 sequence is CASLAVRAGTEAFF. CDR3 DNA, as far as it was read: TGTGCCAGCCTTGCGGTCAGGGCTGGTACTGAA.

The CDR3 spells CASSLLGGSTDTQYF. CDR3 bases read: TGTGCCAGCAGCCTACTAGGTGGTAGCACAGATACG. V is TRBV7-3 and J is TRBJ2-3, with D perhaps matching TRBD2 (5 bases). The DNA ends 3 residues before the CDR3 does, and the rest of the CDR3 is filled in from the germline J gene. This CDR3 is 15 amino acids long. CDR1 is SGHTA, CDR2 FQGTGA, per germline. The germline V and J ends were trimmed by 5 bases and 0 bases, with 12 bases remaining between them.

The CDR3 protein is CASSPTGTKANYGQYF. CDR3 DNA, as far as it was read: TGTGCCAGCTCACCGACTGGAACTAAAGCTAACTATGGT. The rearrangement uses TRBV18 and TRBJ2-4; the D is unclear. Sequencing ends 3 residues short of the CDR3 end; the germline J gene provides the rest. Germline values: CDR1 KGHSH, CDR2 LQKENI. The CDR3 runs 16 residues.

In regard to this clone: The sequence runs out 3 residues before the end of the CDR3; the remainder is reconstructed from the germline J gene. The chain combines TRBV5-4 with TRBJ1-3, with 9 bases that match TRBD1. The CDR3 is 15 amino acids. Germline CDR1 is SGHNT and CDR2 is YYREEE (reference sequence). After removal of 3 bases from V and 1 base from J, the junction contained 2 bases not matched to a gene. CDR3 DNA (partial): TGTGCCAGCAGCTCAGGGACAGGGTCTGGAAACACC. Residues: CASSSGTGSGNT. The entire CDR3 protein reads CASSSGTGSGNTIYF.

The part of the CDR3 DNA that was read is TGTGCCAGTAGTGTTCACGGTACTCGGACAGAAAAGTATAGCAATCAGCCC. This translates into CASSVHGTRTEKYSNQP. The complete CDR3 sequence is CASSVHGTRTEKYSNQPQHF. The J gene is TRBJ1-5, the V gene TRBV19, with D tentatively TRBD1 (6 bases). The read finishes 3 residues shy of the CDR3 end, and the germline J gene is used to complete it. Trimming removed 5 bases at V and 0 bases at J, with 26 bases between. The V gene's germline CDR1 is LNHDA and CDR2 SQIVND (reference sequence). This CDR3 has 20 residues.

Worth noting for this clone: The missing CDR3 end, 3 residues past where the read stops, is filled in from the germline J gene. V gene TRBV2 combines with J gene TRBJ2-1; 9 positions agree with TRBD2. Trimming at V came to 5 bases and at J to 3 bases, leaving 5 bases not matched to a gene. The CDR3 consists of 15 residues. Germline assignment: CDR1 SNHLY and CDR2 FYNNEI. CDR3 in amino acids: CASSPSGGLYNEQFF. The sequenced part of the CDR3 DNA is TGTGCCAGCAGTCCAAGCGGGGGGCTCTACAATGAG.

Regarding this clone: The read stops 3 residues short of the end of the CDR3; the missing end is completed from the germline J gene. The rearrangement uses TRBV19 and TRBJ2-3; TRBD2 matches at 7 bases. Germline assignment: CDR1 LNHDA and CDR2 SQIVND (reference sequence). Unmatched junction bases numbered 2, after V lost 3 bases and J lost 2 bases. The CDR3 is 14 amino acids. The DNA read from the CDR3 is TGTGCCAGTAGTATGCTAGCGGCCACAGATACG. It encodes CASSMLAATDT. The full CDR3 reads CASSMLAATDTQYF.

Concerning this clone: The CDR3 end is not reached by the read, which stops 3 residues before it; the germline J gene fills it in. The V gene is TRBV19, the J gene TRBJ2-7; TRBD1 agrees at 10 bases. The CDR3 consists of 14 residues. The V segment lost 5 bases and the J segment 2 bases; nucleotides outside the gene matches: 3. From germline, CDR1 is LNHDA and CDR2 SQIVND (reference sequence). The CDR3 reads CASSFGTGAYEQYF. CDR3 DNA, as far as it was read: TGTGCCAGTAGTTTCGGGACAGGGGCCTACGAG.

A word on this clone: The read halts 3 residues ahead of the CDR3 end, with the missing end drawn from the germline J gene. The rearrangement links TRBV29-1 to TRBJ1-2, with D tentatively TRBD1 (6 bases). Germline V CDR1 and CDR2: SQVTM, ANQGSEA. The CDR3 spans 14 residues. The V gene lost 6 bases and the J gene lost 3 bases, with 17 bases spanning the gap. CDR3 bases read: TGCAGCGTCGGTCTTGGAGGGGGGGACTATGGC. Translation gives CSVGLGGGDYG. In full, the CDR3 is CSVGLGGGDYGYTF.

About this clone itself: The read finishes 3 residues shy of the CDR3 end, and the germline J gene is used to complete it. This chain uses TRBV20-1 with TRBJ2-2; possibly TRBD2 for D (6 bases). From germline, CDR1 is DFQATT and CDR2 SNEGSKA (reference sequence). The CDR3 is 13 residues long. Trimming removed 3 bases from V and 6 bases from J, with 11 bases in between. The CDR3: CSASPSEAGELFF. Incomplete CDR3 DNA: TGCAGTGCTAGCCCTAGCGAGGCCGGGGAG.

Notes on this clone: The read ends 3 residues before the CDR3 terminus; that terminus is restored from the germline J gene. The chain uses TRBV19 and TRBJ2-6; D call uncertain. This CDR3 is 17 amino acids long. The V end was cut by 3 bases, the J end by 1 base, with 13 bases between. Germline assignment: CDR1 LNHDA and CDR2 SQIVND (reference sequence). CDR3 bases read: TGTGCCAGTAGTATCCACCAACTCGAGTCTGGGGCCAACGTC. This translates into CASSIHQLESGANV. The whole CDR3 sequence is CASSIHQLESGANVLTF.

The DNA read from the CDR3 is TGTGCCAGCAGCTTATTCAGATCTAATGAAAAA. This sequence encodes CASSLFRSNEK. The whole CDR3 sequence reads CASSLFRSNEKLFF. The rearrangement uses TRBV11-3 and TRBJ1-4; no definite D call. The CDR3 goes on 3 residues after the read ends, and that part is filled in from the germline J gene. This CDR3 is 14 amino acids long. Between the trimmed V and J ends, which lost 2 bases and 3 bases, there was a span of 7 bases. CDR1 and CDR2 from the germline V gene are SGHNT and YENEEA.

As regards this clone: The CDR3 end is not reached by the read, which stops 3 residues before it; the germline J gene fills it in. The chain is built from TRBV5-1 and TRBJ2-5; TRBD2 matches at 12 bases. Germline V gene sequence: CDR1 SGHRS, CDR2 YFSETQ. Trimming cost V 7 bases and J 2 bases; bases outside gene matches: 12. This CDR3 comprises 17 residues. Incomplete CDR3 DNA: TGCGCCAGCTCGGTTCATGCTAGCGGGGGGGGACAAGAGACC. Protein sequence: CASSVHASGGGQET. The whole CDR3 reads CASSVHASGGGQETQYF.

Comments on this clone: The read finishes 3 residues shy of the CDR3 end, and the germline J gene is used to complete it. The V and J genes are TRBV7-3 and TRBJ2-3; weak D call: TRBD2 (6 bases). This CDR3 comprises 15 residues. The V end lost 4 bases, the J end lost 1 base, and 12 bases lay between the germline ends. CDR1 and CDR2 (germline): SGHTA, FQGTGA. CDR3 loop: CASSWGLSGTDTQYF. The covered CDR3 bases are TGTGCCAGCAGCTGGGGACTTTCAGGCACAGATACG.

As for this clone: From the germline J gene comes the end of the CDR3, since the read stops 3 residues before it. V gene TRBV10-3 combines with J gene TRBJ2-7; a possible D gene is TRBD1 (6 bases). The germline V and J ends were trimmed by 6 bases and 2 bases, with 11 bases remaining between them. The length of the CDR3 is 13 residues. CDR1 and CDR2 (germline): ENHRY, SYGVKD. CDR3 loop: CAISAGDAYEQYF. The DNA read from the CDR3 is TGTGCCATCAGCGCAGGGGACGCCTACGAG.

Notes on this clone: The read terminates 3 residues before the CDR3 end, so the remaining end is supplied by the germline J gene. This chain joins TRBV11-1 and TRBJ2-5; D not certain. The CDR3 is made up of 13 amino acids. Trimming took off 5 bases at V and 2 bases at J, with 9 bases between the two ends. Germline CDR1 is SGHAT and CDR2 is FQDESV (reference sequence). CDR3 DNA, as far as it was read: TGTGCCAGCAGCGAAGAGACACAAGAGACC. This gives the protein CASSEETQET. The whole CDR3 reads CASSEETQETQYF.

Turning to this clone: The read falls 3 residues short of the CDR3 end, and the missing part is taken from the germline J gene. The chain joins TRBV20-1 to TRBJ1-1; TRBD1 is a possible D gene (6 bases). The CDR3 runs to 13 residues. Germline V gene data show CDR1 as DFQATT and CDR2 as SNEGSKA (reference sequence). V gave up 6 bases and J gave up 6 bases, with 17 bases separating them. The covered CDR3 bases are TGCAGTGCCAAAACAGGGATGACGGCTGAA. This gives the protein CSAKTGMTAE. The entire CDR3 sequence reads CSAKTGMTAEAFF.

As to this clone: Read coverage stops 3 residues before the CDR3 terminus; the germline J gene supplies the remainder. The V gene is TRBV11-2, the J gene TRBJ2-2; TRBD1 aligns across 10 bases. Looked up from germline, CDR1 is SGHAT and CDR2 is FQNNGV. The CDR3 has 15 residues. CDR3 loop: CASSQGTGANEKLFF. CDR3 DNA (partial): TGTGCCAGCAGCCAGGGGACAGGGGCTAATGAAAAG. Supplemented by reference TRBV11-2 and TRBJ2-2, the full variable domain reads EAGVAQSPRYKIIEKRQSVAFWCNPISGHATLYWYQQILGQGPKLLIQFQNNGVVDDSQLPKDRFSAERLKGVDSTLKIQPAKLEDSAVYLCASSQGTGANEKLFFGEGSRLTVL.

As to this clone: The read ends 3 residues shy of where the CDR3 ends; the end is completed using the germline J gene. The chain has TRBV6-1 and TRBJ1-2; maybe TRBD1 (6 bases). Looked up from germline, CDR1 is MNHNS and CDR2 is SASEGT. The CDR3 is made up of 15 amino acids. CDR3 sequence reads: CASSEGNRVVGGYTF. The part of the CDR3 DNA that was read is TGTGCCAGCAGTGAAGGAAACAGGGTCGTGGGGGGC.

CDR3 loop: CASTPGTGSYEQYF. The part of the CDR3 DNA that was read is TGTGCCAGTACCCCCGGGACAGGGTCCTACGAG. J is TRBJ2-7 and V is TRBV19; 9 nucleotides align to TRBD1. The missing CDR3 end, 3 residues past where the read stops, is filled in from the germline J gene. The V segment lost 7 bases and the J segment 1 base; nucleotides outside the gene matches: 5. Germline V gives CDR1 LNHDA, CDR2 SQIVND (reference sequence). The CDR3 totals 14 residues.

Concerning this clone: Read sequence stops 3 residues before the CDR3 end, and the germline J gene provides the missing end. V and J are TRBV6-7 and TRBJ1-2; D is uncertain. TRBV6-7 is an ORF for which the function is uncertain. The CDR3 loop spans 14 amino acids. The CDR3 is CASSILAGVNDYTF. The CDR3 bases that were read are TGTGCCAGCAGCATACTAGCGGGAGTAAATGAC.

As to this clone: With the read ending 3 residues before the CDR3 end, the germline J gene is used to fill in that end. The chain is built from TRBV19 and TRBJ2-3; 15 bases align to TRBD2. V dropped 6 bases and J dropped 5; count of bases not matched to a gene: 6. The V gene's germline CDR1 is LNHDA and CDR2 SQIVND (reference sequence). The CDR3 runs to 16 residues. Partial CDR3 DNA: TGTGCCAGTAGATCAGGACTAGCGGGAGGGCAAGATACG. It yields the protein CASRSGLAGGQDT. The CDR3, in full, reads CASRSGLAGGQDTQYF.

In the case of this clone: The CDR3 end falls 3 residues outside the read, so it is completed with the germline J gene. The gene calls are TRBV20-1 and TRBJ2-7; 7 bases line up with TRBD1. CDR1 and CDR2 from the germline V gene are DFQATT and SNEGSKA (reference sequence). Losses at the gene ends were 7 bases for V and 5 bases for J; bases not matched to a gene: 8. The CDR3 extends over 12 amino acids. The CDR3 bases that were read are TGCAGTGGCCTGACAGGGTTGGACGAG. The encoded protein is CSGLTGLDE. The full CDR3 protein reads CSGLTGLDEQYF.